Here is one TCR beta chain with its context. The antigen remains undetermined. Clones were read by immunoSEQ multiplex PCR, and TCRdb kept only the in-frame ones, dropping some. The sample consists of approximately 41,000 clones, 60% to 70% of them appearing once. Stated time point: cycle 4 day 1 (C4D1), after 6 weeks of nivolumab. Each and every patient relapsed after autologous stem cell transplantation, and patients got differing brentuximab vedotin exposure. Trimming shortened V by 4 bases and J by 3 bases, and 10 bases separated the two germline ends. The CDR3 contains 13 residues. Germline loops: CDR1 SGHKS, CDR2 YYEKEE (reference sequence). This record comes from a study of PD-1 blockade in classical Hodgkin lymphoma. Points from the study as a whole: Whoever responded completely had baseline diversity much like that seen in newly diagnosed patients.

The sequence was obtained from a human donor with classical Hodgkin lymphoma. The chain is built from TRBV5-5 and TRBJ1-1; a possible D gene is TRBD1 (6 bases). Material: peripheral blood mononuclear cells (PBMCs), obtained before the fourth cycle of nivolumab. Here the CDR3 reads CASSTDSYTEAFF. The CDR3 DNA sequence: TGTGCCAGCAGCACGGACAGTTACACTGAAGCTTTCTTT.